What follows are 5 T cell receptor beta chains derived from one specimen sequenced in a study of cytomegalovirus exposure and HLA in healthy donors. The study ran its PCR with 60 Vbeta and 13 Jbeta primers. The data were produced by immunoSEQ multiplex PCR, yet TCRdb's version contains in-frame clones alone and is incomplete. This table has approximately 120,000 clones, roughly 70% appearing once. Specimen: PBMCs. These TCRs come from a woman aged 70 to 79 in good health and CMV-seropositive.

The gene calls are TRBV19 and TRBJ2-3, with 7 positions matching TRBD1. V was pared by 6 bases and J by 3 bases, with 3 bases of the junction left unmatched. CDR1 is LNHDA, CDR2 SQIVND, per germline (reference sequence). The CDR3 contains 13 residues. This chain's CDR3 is CASRQQGTDTQYF. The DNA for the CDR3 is TGTGCCAGTAGGCAACAGGGGACAGATACGCAGTATTTT.

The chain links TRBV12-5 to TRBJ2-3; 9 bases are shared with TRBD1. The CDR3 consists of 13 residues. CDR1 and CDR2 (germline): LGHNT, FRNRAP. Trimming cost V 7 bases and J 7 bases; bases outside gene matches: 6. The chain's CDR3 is CASARDRANTQYF. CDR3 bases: TGTGCTAGTGCCAGGGACAGGGCAAATACGCAGTATTTT.

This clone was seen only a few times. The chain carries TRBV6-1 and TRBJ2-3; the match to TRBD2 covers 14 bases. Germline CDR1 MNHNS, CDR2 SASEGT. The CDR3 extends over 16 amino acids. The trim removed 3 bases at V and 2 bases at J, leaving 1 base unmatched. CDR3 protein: CASSETSGGATDTQYF. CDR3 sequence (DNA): TGTGCCAGCAGTGAGACTAGCGGGGGGGCCACAGATACGCAGTATTTT.

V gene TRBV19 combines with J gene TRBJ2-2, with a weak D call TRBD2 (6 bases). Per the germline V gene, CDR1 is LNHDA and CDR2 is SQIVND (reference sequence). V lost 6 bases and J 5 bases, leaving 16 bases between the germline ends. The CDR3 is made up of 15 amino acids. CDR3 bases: TGTGCCAGTAGACCCGGGCCCGGAGGGACCGGGGAGCTGTTTTTT. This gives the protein CASRPGPGGTGELFF.

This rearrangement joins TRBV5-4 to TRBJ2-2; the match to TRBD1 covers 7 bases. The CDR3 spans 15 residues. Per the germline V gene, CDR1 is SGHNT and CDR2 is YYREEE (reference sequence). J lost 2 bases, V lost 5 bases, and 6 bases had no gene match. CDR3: CASRRTGSNTGELFF. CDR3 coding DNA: TGTGCCAGCAGACGGACAGGATCTAACACCGGGGAGCTGTTTTTT.